The entry that follows covers one T cell receptor beta chain sequence. Antigen unknown. This record belongs to a study of OX40 agonist ivuxolimab in advanced cancers. The study, taken as a whole, reports: Among T cells, CD8+ cells averaged more expanded clones than CD4+ cells.

Generated by immunoSEQ multiplex PCR, the TCRdb table keeps only in-frame clones and is missing some. This table holds around 110,000 clones, approximately 90% found once. The CDR3 is 16 residues long. The V segment lost 4 bases and the J segment 5 bases; nucleotides outside the gene matches: 9. Germline CDR1 and CDR2: MDHEN and SYDVKM. The sequencing here drew on CD4+ or CD8+ T cells sorted from blood, taken in a trial of the OX40 agonist ivuxolimab. This TCR derives from an adult with an advanced solid tumor such as melanoma, head and neck, liver or kidney cancer. The V call is TRBV28, the J call TRBJ1-3, with 9 bases identical to TRBD1. This CDR3 is CASSSSGTGIRNTIYF. The CDR3 nucleotides read TGTGCCAGCAGTTCCTCCGGGACAGGGATTAGAAACACCATATATTTT.